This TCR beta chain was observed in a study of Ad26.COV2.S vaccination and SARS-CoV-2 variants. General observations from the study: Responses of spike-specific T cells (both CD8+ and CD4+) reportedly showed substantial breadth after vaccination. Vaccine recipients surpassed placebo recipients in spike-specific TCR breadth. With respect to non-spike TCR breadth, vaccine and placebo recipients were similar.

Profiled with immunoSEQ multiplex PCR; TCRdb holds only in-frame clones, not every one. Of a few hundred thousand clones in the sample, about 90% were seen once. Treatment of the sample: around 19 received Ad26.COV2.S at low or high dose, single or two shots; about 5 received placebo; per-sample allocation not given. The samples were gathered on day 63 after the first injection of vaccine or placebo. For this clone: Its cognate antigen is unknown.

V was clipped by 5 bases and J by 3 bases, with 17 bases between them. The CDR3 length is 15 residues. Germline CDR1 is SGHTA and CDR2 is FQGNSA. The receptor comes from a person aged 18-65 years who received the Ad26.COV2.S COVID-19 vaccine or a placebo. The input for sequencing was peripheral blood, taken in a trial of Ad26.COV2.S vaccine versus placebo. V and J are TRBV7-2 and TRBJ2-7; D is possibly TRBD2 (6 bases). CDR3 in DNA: TGTGCCAGCAGCACACGGGACTCGGGAATCTACGAGCAGTACTTC. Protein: CASSTRDSGIYEQYF.